These T cell receptor beta chains were read from a single sample in a study of metastatic and nonmetastatic thyroid tumors. MiXCR re-clonotyped the PCR reads for TCRdb. This sample has tens of thousands of clones, with about an eighth found just once. Specimen: blood. The receptor source for this set is a female donor with papillary thyroid cancer or a benign thyroid nodule (not recorded which). Some clones in this sample may be carry-over from other donors' samples. The CDR3 runs from the conserved cysteine through the conserved F or W. Each record gives: V gene, J gene, clone size, D gene, CDR3 DNA, CDR3 protein. D genes are given only for firm matches. Not every row has a clone size; where given, it reads once, few, many or a size class.

v_gene: TRBV28
j_gene: TRBJ1-3
abundance: few
d_gene: TRBD1
CDR3nt: TGTGCCAGTACCTCGGGACAGTTAGGAAACACCATATATTTT
CDR3aa: CASTSGQLGNTIYF

v_gene: TRBV20-1
j_gene: TRBJ1-1
abundance: many
d_gene: NA
CDR3nt: TGCAGTGCTAGGGGTGGTCAGGGACTTGAAGCTTTCTTT
CDR3aa: CSARGGQGLEAFF

v_gene: TRBV7-2
j_gene: TRBJ2-1
abundance: many
d_gene: NA
CDR3nt: TGTGCCAGCAGCCCACAGCGCCATGAGCAGTTCTTC
CDR3aa: CASSPQRHEQFF

v_gene: TRBV6-1
j_gene: TRBJ1-2
abundance: many
d_gene: NA
CDR3nt: TGTGCATCCAGGGGTAGCAGATATGGCTACACCTTC
CDR3aa: CASRGSRYGYTF

v_gene: TRBV5-1
j_gene: TRBJ2-2
abundance: NA
d_gene: NA
CDR3nt: TGCGCCAGCAGCTTGGCCGGGGGGACAGGGAACACCGGGGAGCTGTTTTTT
CDR3aa: CASSLAGGTGNTGELFF

v_gene: TRBV5-5
j_gene: TRBJ2-7
abundance: many
d_gene: TRBD2
CDR3nt: TGTGCCAGCAGCTTAAGGACTAGCGGTGCCTACGAGCAGTACTTC
CDR3aa: CASSLRTSGAYEQYF

v_gene: TRBV7-9
j_gene: TRBJ1-4
abundance: many
d_gene: NA
CDR3nt: TGTGCCAGCAGCTACCTCAGGGGTGCAACTAATGAAAAACTGTTTTTT
CDR3aa: CASSYLRGATNEKLFF

v_gene: TRBV7-2
j_gene: TRBJ2-7
abundance: NA
d_gene: NA
CDR3nt: TGTGCCAGCAGTCCGTACTCCTACGAGCAGTACTTC
CDR3aa: CASSPYSYEQYF

v_gene: TRBV19
j_gene: TRBJ2-3
abundance: many
d_gene: TRBD2
CDR3nt: TGTGCCAGTAGTACAAGACTAGCAGGAATCACAGATACGCAGTATTTT
CDR3aa: CASSTRLAGITDTQYF

v_gene: TRBV6-1
j_gene: TRBJ2-5
abundance: many
d_gene: TRBD2
CDR3nt: TGTGCCAGTCGACTAGCGGGAGACGAGACCCAGTACTTC
CDR3aa: CASRLAGDETQYF

v_gene: TRBV19
j_gene: TRBJ2-7
abundance: NA
d_gene: NA
CDR3nt: TGTGCCAGTAGTAAGGGATACGACTCCTACGAGCAGTACTTC
CDR3aa: CASSKGYDSYEQYF

v_gene: TRBV20-1
j_gene: TRBJ2-7
abundance: NA
d_gene: NA
CDR3nt: TGCAGTGCTAGATCCGGGACTTTCTACGAGCAGTACTTC
CDR3aa: CSARSGTFYEQYF

v_gene: TRBV30
j_gene: TRBJ2-1
abundance: medium-sized
d_gene: NA
CDR3nt: TGTGCCTGGAGGCCGCGGAGGAGCGATGAGCAGTTCTTC
CDR3aa: CAWRPRRSDEQFF

v_gene: TRBV6-2/TRBV6-3
j_gene: TRBJ1-4
abundance: few
d_gene: TRBD1
CDR3nt: TGTGCCAGCAGTTACTCGATCGGACAGGGGGCGGAAAAACTGTTTTTT
CDR3aa: CASSYSIGQGAEKLFF

v_gene: TRBV5-1
j_gene: TRBJ1-4
abundance: many
d_gene: NA
CDR3nt: TGCGCCAGCAGCTCTTCCGGGTCTAATGAAAAACTGTTTTTT
CDR3aa: CASSSSGSNEKLFF

v_gene: TRBV25-1
j_gene: TRBJ2-7
abundance: many
d_gene: NA
CDR3nt: TGTGCCAGCAGCCCTCGGCCGGGGGGCAAGTACGAGCAGTACTTC
CDR3aa: CASSPRPGGKYEQYF

v_gene: TRBV11-3
j_gene: TRBJ2-1
abundance: NA
d_gene: NA
CDR3nt: TGTGCCAGCAGCTTAGATCGGGGCGATGAGCAGTTCTTC
CDR3aa: CASSLDRGDEQFF

v_gene: TRBV20-1
j_gene: TRBJ2-5
abundance: many
d_gene: TRBD2
CDR3nt: TGCAGTGCAACCAGGACTAGACAAGAGACCCAGTACTTC
CDR3aa: CSATRTRQETQYF

v_gene: TRBV20-1
j_gene: TRBJ2-7
abundance: many
d_gene: NA
CDR3nt: TGCAGTGGGGGGAAAAACGAGGACGAGCAATACTTC
CDR3aa: CSGGKNEDEQYF

v_gene: TRBV5-1
j_gene: TRBJ2-7
abundance: many
d_gene: NA
CDR3nt: TGCGCCAGCAGCCCGGAGGGGTTCCAGAACTACGAGCAGTACTTC
CDR3aa: CASSPEGFQNYEQYF

v_gene: TRBV28
j_gene: TRBJ1-2
abundance: many
d_gene: TRBD1
CDR3nt: TGTGCCAGCAGTTCTTGGTGGGACAGCAGCTACACCTTC
CDR3aa: CASSSWWDSSYTF

v_gene: TRBV7-8
j_gene: TRBJ2-3
abundance: many
d_gene: NA
CDR3nt: TGTGCCAGCAGCCAAGATCGGACAGATACGCAGTATTTT
CDR3aa: CASSQDRTDTQYF

v_gene: TRBV5-4
j_gene: TRBJ1-6
abundance: many
d_gene: TRBD1
CDR3nt: TGTGCCAGCAGGGACAGGGAAGTTTCACCCCTCCACTTT
CDR3aa: CASRDREVSPLHF

v_gene: TRBV5-1
j_gene: TRBJ2-5
abundance: many
d_gene: NA
CDR3nt: TGCGCCAGCAGCTTGTCGGTTTATGAGTACCAAGAGACCCAGTACTTC
CDR3aa: CASSLSVYEYQETQYF

v_gene: TRBV28
j_gene: TRBJ2-5
abundance: many
d_gene: TRBD2
CDR3nt: TGTGCCAGCAGTTTTATAGCGGGAGAGGTTAAAGAGACCCAGTACTTC
CDR3aa: CASSFIAGEVKETQYF

v_gene: TRBV5-1
j_gene: TRBJ2-3
abundance: many
d_gene: NA
CDR3nt: TGCGCCAGCAGCTTGGCGTCAGATACGCAGTATTTT
CDR3aa: CASSLASDTQYF

v_gene: TRBV19
j_gene: TRBJ2-7
abundance: NA
d_gene: TRBD2
CDR3nt: TGTGCCGGCAGTGTTAGCGGGCCAGCCTACGAGCAGTACTTC
CDR3aa: CAGSVSGPAYEQYF

v_gene: TRBV5-1
j_gene: TRBJ1-2
abundance: NA
d_gene: NA
CDR3nt: TGCGCCAGCAGCTTACGACAAGAGGACTATGGCTACACCTTC
CDR3aa: CASSLRQEDYGYTF

v_gene: TRBV7-3
j_gene: TRBJ1-1
abundance: many
d_gene: NA
CDR3nt: TGTGCCAGCAGCTTAACGGGGACTCCCGGGGGGACTGAAGCTTTCTTT
CDR3aa: CASSLTGTPGGTEAFF

v_gene: TRBV14
j_gene: TRBJ1-6
abundance: many
d_gene: NA
CDR3nt: TGTGCCAGCAGCCAGTACGGAAATTCACCCCTCCACTTT
CDR3aa: CASSQYGNSPLHF

v_gene: TRBV5-6
j_gene: TRBJ1-3
abundance: medium-sized
d_gene: NA
CDR3nt: TGTGCCAGCAGCTTGGGGGTGCCCGGCTCTGGAAACACCATATATTTT
CDR3aa: CASSLGVPGSGNTIYF

v_gene: TRBV6-4
j_gene: TRBJ1-5
abundance: few
d_gene: NA
CDR3nt: TGTGCCAACAGCCCGGACGGTGCAGGGGCACAGCATTTT
CDR3aa: CANSPDGAGAQHF

v_gene: TRBV4-1
j_gene: TRBJ2-1
abundance: many
d_gene: TRBD2
CDR3nt: TGCGCCAGCAGCCAAACCGCTAGCGGTAGCTCCTACAATGAGCAGTTCTTC
CDR3aa: CASSQTASGSSYNEQFF

v_gene: TRBV10-3
j_gene: TRBJ2-3
abundance: many
d_gene: NA
CDR3nt: TGTGCCATCAGTGAAAGGGGAGATACGCAGTATTTT
CDR3aa: CAISERGDTQYF

v_gene: TRBV7-9
j_gene: TRBJ2-1
abundance: many
d_gene: TRBD1
CDR3nt: TGTGCCAGCAGCTCGGGACAGGCCCTCAATGAGCAGTTCTTC
CDR3aa: CASSSGQALNEQFF

v_gene: TRBV20-1
j_gene: TRBJ1-6
abundance: many
d_gene: NA
CDR3nt: TGCAGTGCTACCCTATTTGGGGCGCGATCGAGCTCACCCCTCCACTTT
CDR3aa: CSATLFGARSSSPLHF

v_gene: TRBV12-3/TRBV12-4
j_gene: TRBJ2-5
abundance: many
d_gene: NA
CDR3nt: TGTGCCAGCAGTTTGGGGCCTTGGGCAGAGACCCAGTACTTC
CDR3aa: CASSLGPWAETQYF

v_gene: TRBV12-3/TRBV12-4
j_gene: TRBJ1-5
abundance: many
d_gene: NA
CDR3nt: TGTGCCAGCAGTCCCGGTCGGGGGGGGGGCAATCAGCCCCAGCATTTT
CDR3aa: CASSPGRGGGNQPQHF

v_gene: TRBV19
j_gene: TRBJ2-2
abundance: many
d_gene: NA
CDR3nt: TGTGCCCTCACATCAGGTCGCACCGGGGAGCTGTTTTTT
CDR3aa: CALTSGRTGELFF

v_gene: TRBV27
j_gene: TRBJ2-1
abundance: medium-sized
d_gene: TRBD1
CDR3nt: TGTGCCAGCAGCGACTCGGGACAGGGGTCGTTTGATGAGCAGTTCTTC
CDR3aa: CASSDSGQGSFDEQFF

v_gene: TRBV6-1
j_gene: TRBJ1-3
abundance: many
d_gene: NA
CDR3nt: TGTGCCAGCACCCCGGACAGTCGCTCTGGAAACACCATATATTTT
CDR3aa: CASTPDSRSGNTIYF

v_gene: TRBV12-3/TRBV12-4
j_gene: TRBJ1-1
abundance: medium-sized
d_gene: NA
CDR3nt: TGTGCCAGCAGTTTAGGGGGGCACGGCACTGAAGCTTTCTTT
CDR3aa: CASSLGGHGTEAFF

v_gene: TRBV11-2
j_gene: TRBJ2-1
abundance: many
d_gene: NA
CDR3nt: TGTGCCAGCAGCTTAGGGTCGGGAGTGGGTCGTGAGCAGTTCTTC
CDR3aa: CASSLGSGVGREQFF

v_gene: TRBV11-2
j_gene: TRBJ2-7
abundance: NA
d_gene: TRBD2
CDR3nt: TGTGCCAGCAGCTTAACAGCGGGAAGTGGTAACGAGCAGTACTTC
CDR3aa: CASSLTAGSGNEQYF

v_gene: TRBV30
j_gene: TRBJ2-5
abundance: few
d_gene: TRBD1
CDR3nt: TGTGTCTGGACCGGGACAGGGGGGGTATGGGAGACCCAGTACTTC
CDR3aa: CVWTGTGGVWETQYF

v_gene: TRBV28
j_gene: TRBJ2-3
abundance: many
d_gene: NA
CDR3nt: TGTGCCAGCAGTTCCCGCAGAGGTTACACAGATACGCAGTATTTT
CDR3aa: CASSSRRGYTDTQYF